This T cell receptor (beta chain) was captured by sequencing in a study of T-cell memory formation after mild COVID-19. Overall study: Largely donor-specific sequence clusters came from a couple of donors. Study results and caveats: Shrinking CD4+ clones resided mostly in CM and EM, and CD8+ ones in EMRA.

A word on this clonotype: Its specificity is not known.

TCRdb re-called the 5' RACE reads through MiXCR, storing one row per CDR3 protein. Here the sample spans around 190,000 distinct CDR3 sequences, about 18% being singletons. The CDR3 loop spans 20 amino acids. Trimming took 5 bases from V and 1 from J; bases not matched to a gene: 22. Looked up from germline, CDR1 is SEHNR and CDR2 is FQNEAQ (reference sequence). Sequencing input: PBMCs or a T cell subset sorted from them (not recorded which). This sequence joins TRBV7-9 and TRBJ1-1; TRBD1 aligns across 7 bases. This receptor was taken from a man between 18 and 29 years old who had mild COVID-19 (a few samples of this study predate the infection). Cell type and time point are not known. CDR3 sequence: CASSGVRIGGGAVPNTEAFF. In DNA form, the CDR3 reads TGTGCCAGCAGCGGAGTAAGGATAGGAGGGGGCGCGGTTCCGAACACTGAAGCTTTCTTT.